This TCR beta chain derives from a study of shared clonotypes between healthy human individuals. Study results and caveats: Enrolling few donors narrowed the genetic and exposure-history diversity that was represented. The authors sampled blood alone, and tissue repertoires likely differ.

Genomic DNA belonging to each subset was distributed in equal measure over several immunoSEQ plates. In the authors' workflow: ImmunoSEQ output held junction-only sequences without quality scores, so filtering differed. TCRdb's copy holds only in-frame clones and misses some; the assay was immunoSEQ multiplex PCR. Clone size and V and J calls were adopted from that table, with D and trimming inferred from the DNA. The repertoire has roughly 2 million clones, roughly 95% of them found once; the top ten carry roughly 0.13%. In the case of this clone: Its antigen is as yet unknown.

The CDR3 sequence is 15 residues long. V lost 0 bases and J lost 0, with 8 bases in between. Germline values: CDR1 SGHRS, CDR2 YFSETQ. The chain recombines TRBV5-1 with TRBJ2-3; D not resolved. This clonotype originated in a man younger than 30 in good health. Source material: naive CD4+ T cells sorted from blood. Described subset: CD45RA+ positively selected. The CDR3 sequence is CASSLDSTSTDTQYF. As DNA, the CDR3 is TGCGCCAGCAGCTTGGATAGTACTAGCACAGATACGCAGTATTTT.